This entry concerns a single TCR beta chain. As yet, its antigen is unknown. The study ran its PCR with 60 Vbeta and 13 Jbeta primers. Assay used: immunoSEQ multiplex PCR; TCRdb lists only in-frame clones, some missing. Among under 130,000 clones listed, 60% to 80% were seen once. The V and J ends lost 3 bases and 5 bases respectively, with 13 bases between them. Germline V gene sequence: CDR1 MGHDK, CDR2 SYGVNS. The length of the CDR3 is 14 residues. These data originate in a study of cytomegalovirus exposure and HLA in healthy donors. Findings of the study overall: Rare TCR sequences predominated, though certain public TCRs were found in many donors. Through in vitro validation, three CMV-associated chains were shown to be specific for CMV antigens.

This receptor was obtained from a man aged 25 to 45 in good health and CMV-seronegative. The sequenced sample was PBMCs. The chain has TRBV25-1 and TRBJ2-5, with D maybe TRBD2 (6 bases). As DNA, the CDR3 is TGTGCCAGCAGTGAGGGAGGCCTCGGGGAGACCCAGTACTTC. Protein sequence: CASSEGGLGETQYF.